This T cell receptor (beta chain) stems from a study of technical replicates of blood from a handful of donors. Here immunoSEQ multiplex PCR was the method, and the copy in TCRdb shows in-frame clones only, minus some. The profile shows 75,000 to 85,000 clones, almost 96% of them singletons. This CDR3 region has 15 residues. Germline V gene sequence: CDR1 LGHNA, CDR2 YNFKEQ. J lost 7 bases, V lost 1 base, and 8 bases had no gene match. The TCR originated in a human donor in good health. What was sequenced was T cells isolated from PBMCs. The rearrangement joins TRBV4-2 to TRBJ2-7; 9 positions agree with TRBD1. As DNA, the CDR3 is TGTGCCAGCAGCCAAGTAGTTGGGACAGGGAAGGAGCAGTACTTC. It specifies CASSQVVGTGKEQYF.